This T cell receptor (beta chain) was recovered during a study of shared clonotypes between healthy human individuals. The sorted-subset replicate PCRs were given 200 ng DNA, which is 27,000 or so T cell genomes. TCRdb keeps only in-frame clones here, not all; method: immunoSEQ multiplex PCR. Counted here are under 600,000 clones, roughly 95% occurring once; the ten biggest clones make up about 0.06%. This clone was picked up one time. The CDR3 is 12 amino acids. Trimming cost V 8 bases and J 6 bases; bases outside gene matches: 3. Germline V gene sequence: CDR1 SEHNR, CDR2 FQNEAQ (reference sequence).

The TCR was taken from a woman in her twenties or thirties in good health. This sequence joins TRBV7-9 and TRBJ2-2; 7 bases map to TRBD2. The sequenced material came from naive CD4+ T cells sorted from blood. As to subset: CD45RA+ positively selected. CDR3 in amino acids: CASVGGSGELFF. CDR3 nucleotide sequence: TGTGCCAGCGTGGGAGGGTCCGGGGAGCTGTTTTTT.